This TCR beta chain was retrieved from a study of cytomegalovirus exposure and HLA in healthy donors. This clone has a handful of counts. Its antigen is unknown. From germline, CDR1 is SGHTA and CDR2 FQGNSA. Trimming took off 1 base at V and 2 bases at J, with 6 bases between the two ends. This CDR3 is 15 amino acids long. Findings and caveats of the study: When a later analysis compared HLA-associated TCR beta chains with equally common others, the HLA-associated chains turned out to be more clonally expanded and to have lower generation probabilities. In a later analysis, parvovirus B19, influenza, CMV and Epstein-Barr virus appeared linked to several top co-occurrence clusters.

Researchers ran the PCR with 60 Vbeta and 13 Jbeta primers. TCRdb's table, derived via immunoSEQ multiplex PCR, lists solely in-frame clones and lacks some. This table holds around 98,000 clones, around 80% found once. The clonotype originates from a man aged 35-49 years in good health and CMV-seronegative. Sequencing was done on a sample of PBMCs. The chain carries TRBV7-2 and TRBJ1-6, with D unresolved. CDR3 in DNA: TGTGCCAGCAGCTTAGACAATGCCTATAATTCACCCCTCCACTTT. This translates into CASSLDNAYNSPLHF.